What follows are 17 T cell receptor beta chains derived from one specimen sequenced in a study of cytomegalovirus exposure and HLA in healthy donors. 13 Jbeta primers and 60 Vbeta primers were used for the PCR. Method: immunoSEQ multiplex PCR; TCRdb's copy keeps in-frame clones and lacks some. The sample yields 65,000 to 80,000 clones, of which the top ten take up around 7.5%. Sequencing was performed on PBMCs. The receptors shown here come from a female donor in good health and CMV-seropositive.

The V and J genes are TRBV6-5 and TRBJ1-4; TRBD1 matches 8 bases. After removal of 7 bases from V and 8 bases from J, the junction contained 3 bases not matched to a gene. The CDR3 consists of 12 residues. CDR1 and CDR2 from the germline V gene are MNHEY and SVGAGI. Here the CDR3 DNA reads TGTGCCAGCAAGGCAGGGGGCGAAAAACTGTTTTTT. Translation gives CASKAGGEKLFF.

The V and J genes are TRBV18 and TRBJ2-7; TRBD2 matches 14 bases. This CDR3 has 17 amino acids. With 3 bases clipped from V and 4 bases from J, the junction kept 8 bases outside the gene matches. Germline assignment: CDR1 KGHSH and CDR2 LQKENI. Written as DNA, the CDR3 is TGTGCCAGCTCACCTCGGGGACTAGCGGGGGCCCTTTACGAGCAGTACTTC. Protein product: CASSPRGLAGALYEQYF.

This rearrangement joins TRBV7-2 to TRBJ1-1; 11 bases line up with TRBD1. V lost 1 base and J lost 4; bases outside the gene matches: 2. This CDR3 region has 15 residues. Germline V CDR1 and CDR2: SGHTA, FQGNSA. This CDR3 is CASSLVGTGGTEAFF. In DNA form, the CDR3 reads TGTGCCAGCAGCTTAGTCGGGACAGGGGGCACTGAAGCTTTCTTT.

The V call is TRBV19, the J call TRBJ2-1; 10 nucleotides align to TRBD2. V lost 4 bases and J lost 10; bases outside the gene matches: 7. This CDR3 is built from 14 residues. Germline V CDR1 and CDR2: LNHDA, SQIVND (reference sequence). The CDR3 DNA sequence: TGTGCCAGTAGTACGGTGCTAGCGGGAGTGGAGCAGTTCTTC. Its protein is CASSTVLAGVEQFF.

The chain combines TRBV5-5 with TRBJ2-2; D is perhaps TRBD1 (6 bases). CDR1 is SGHKS, CDR2 YYEKEE, per germline (reference sequence). This CDR3 comprises 16 residues. Trimming took 4 bases from V and 1 from J, leaving 14 bases between them. In DNA, the CDR3 is TGTGCCAGCAGCCTAAAAACGGGACAGAACACCGGGGAGCTGTTTTTT. It is translated as CASSLKTGQNTGELFF. Based on the CDR3 plus reference TRBV5-5 and TRBJ2-2, the full variable domain is DAGVTQSPTHLIKTRGQQVTLRCSPISGHKSVSWYQQVLGQGPQFIFQYYEKEERGRGNFPDRFSARQFPNYSSELNVNALLLGDSALYLCASSLKTGQNTGELFFGEGSRLTVL.

The rearrangement links TRBV6-1 to TRBJ2-7; 11 bases are shared with TRBD1. J lost 1 base, V lost 5 bases, and 4 bases had no gene match. Per the germline V gene, CDR1 is MNHNS and CDR2 is SASEGT. CDR3 length: 15 residues. CDR3 amino acids: CASSSGTGGSYEQYF. CDR3 bases: TGTGCCAGCAGTTCCGGGACAGGGGGATCCTACGAGCAGTACTTC.

The chain couples TRBV7-9 to TRBJ1-2; D is uncertain. CDR1 is SEHNR, CDR2 FQNEAQ, per germline (reference sequence). The CDR3 loop spans 13 amino acids. V was cut by 1 base and J by 4 bases, with 7 bases left in between. The CDR3 spells CASSLGTSYGYTF. CDR3 bases: TGTGCCAGCAGCTTAGGGACTAGCTATGGCTACACCTTC.

The rearrangement uses TRBV7-9 and TRBJ2-7; 8 nucleotides agree with TRBD1. V shed 5 bases and J 6 bases; nucleotides not matched to a gene: 18. The germline CDR1 and CDR2 sequences are SEHNR and FQNEAQ (reference sequence). This CDR3 is 17 amino acids long. As DNA, the CDR3 is TGTGCCAGCAGCGCCATATTTTCGGGACAGGCGTCACGCGAGCAGTACTTC. It yields the protein CASSAIFSGQASREQYF. The full variable domain, completed using reference TRBV7-9 and TRBJ2-7, is DTGVSQNPRHKITKRGQNVTFRCDPISEHNRLYWYRQTLGQGPEFLTYFQNEAQLEKSRLLSDRFSAERPKGSFSTLEIQRTEQGDSAMYLCASSAIFSGQASREQYFGPGTRLTVT.

The J gene is TRBJ2-7, the V gene TRBV10-3, with 10 bases lining up with TRBD2. V shed 6 bases, J shed 3 bases, and the junction held 11 bases outside the gene matches. The CDR3 extends over 16 amino acids. Germline V lookup: CDR1 ENHRY, CDR2 SYGVKD. This CDR3 is CAISDILAGVFYEQYF. CDR3 nucleotide sequence: TGTGCCATCAGCGATATCCTAGCGGGAGTGTTCTACGAGCAGTACTTC.

The genes are TRBV19 and TRBJ1-1; D is uncertain. Trimming stripped 11 bases from V and 4 bases from J, with 17 bases between. Germline-derived CDR1 and CDR2 are LNHDA and SQIVND (reference sequence). The CDR3 has 13 amino acids. CDR3 region: CASKEGFATEAFF. The CDR3 nucleotides read TGTGCCTCAAAGGAGGGTTTCGCCACTGAAGCTTTCTTT.

This sequence joins TRBV5-4 and TRBJ1-3; D is possibly TRBD1 (6 bases). The germline V and J ends were trimmed by 4 bases and 4 bases, with 9 bases remaining between them. The CDR3 spans 13 residues. CDR1 and CDR2 (germline): SGHNT, YYREEE (reference sequence). CDR3 DNA: TGTGCCAGCAGCGCGGACAGAGGAAACACCATATATTTT. Amino acid sequence: CASSADRGNTIYF.

This chain links TRBV2 with TRBJ2-7; 11 bases are a match to TRBD1. The CDR3 is 14 residues long. Germline assignment: CDR1 SNHLY and CDR2 FYNNEI. Trimming at V came to 8 bases and at J to 6 bases, leaving 9 bases not matched to a gene. CDR3 amino acids: CASCRDRGFSEQYF. CDR3 coding DNA: TGTGCCAGCTGCCGGGACAGGGGGTTTTCCGAGCAGTACTTC.

The V and J genes are TRBV5-6 and TRBJ2-1, with TRBD1 matching over 8 bases. This CDR3 comprises 15 residues. Germline V gives CDR1 SGHDT, CDR2 YYEEEE. J was trimmed by 4 bases and V by 0 bases; bases with no gene match: 3. In DNA, the CDR3 is TGTGCCAGCAGCTTGGAGGACAGGGTATACAATGAGCAGTTCTTC. It specifies CASSLEDRVYNEQFF.

The V and J genes are TRBV5-1 and TRBJ2-7, with D perhaps matching TRBD1 (7 bases). V was shortened by 0 bases and J by 5 bases, with 9 bases between the two germline ends. The CDR3 consists of 13 residues. The V gene's germline CDR1 is SGHRS and CDR2 YFSETQ. CDR3 DNA: TGCGCCAGCAGCTTGGCAGGGGGGCACGAGCAGTACTTC. Its translation is CASSLAGGHEQYF.

The chain is built from TRBV7-3 and TRBJ2-1; tentatively, D is TRBD2 (5 bases). The CDR3 sequence is 10 residues long. CDR1 and CDR2 (germline): SGHTA, FQGTGA. This CDR3 is CAHRGNEQFF. CDR3 sequence (DNA): TGTGCACATCGGGGCAATGAGCAGTTCTTC.

The genes are TRBV30 and TRBJ1-2; possibly TRBD1 for D (5 bases). Germline loops: CDR1 GTSNPN, CDR2 SVGIG (reference sequence). V was cut by 1 base and J by 5 bases, with 17 bases left in between. The CDR3 contains 15 residues. The chain's CDR3 is CAWSDGEGAVYGYTF. The CDR3, as DNA: TGTGCCTGGAGTGACGGAGAAGGGGCTGTTTATGGCTACACCTTC. The full variable domain, in which reference TRBV30 and TRBJ1-2 provide the parts outside the CDR3, is SQTIHQWPATLVQPVGSPLSLECTVEGTSNPNLYWYRQAAGRGLQLLFYSVGIGQISSEVPQNLSASRPQDRQFILSSKKLLLSDSGFYLCAWSDGEGAVYGYTFGSGTRLTVV.

The gene calls are TRBV5-1 and TRBJ1-1; the match to TRBD1 covers 7 bases. CDR3 length: 15 residues. V shed 0 bases, J shed 2 bases, and the junction held 4 bases outside the gene matches. Germline V lookup: CDR1 SGHRS, CDR2 YFSETQ. As DNA, the CDR3 is TGCGCCAGCAGCTTGGCCGGGACAGCTAACACTGAAGCTTTCTTT. This translates into CASSLAGTANTEAFF.